This T cell receptor (beta chain) was profiled in a study of T cells in Graves' hyperthyroidism and ophthalmopathy. Regions amplified from RNA transcripts were the TCR beta CDR3 regions. When the TCR CDR3 underwent first-round RT-PCR, the HTBI primer set was used. TCRdb ran MiXCR on the multiplex PCR reads and lists one entry per CDR3 protein. The sample has approximately 400,000 distinct CDR3 sequences; 15% to 20% are singletons. The CDR3 is 16 residues long. Germline CDR1 DFQATT, CDR2 SNEGSKA (reference sequence). V dropped 0 bases and J dropped 1 base, with 12 bases sitting between them. This clonotype came up many times.

The sample taken for sequencing was blood. This sequence was found in a woman aged 18 to 35 with Graves' hyperthyroidism. This chain joins TRBV20-1 and TRBJ2-2, with D uncertain. The CDR3 loop reads CSARDKVGRNTGELFF. In DNA, the CDR3 is TGCAGTGCTAGAGACAAAGTTGGCAGGAACACCGGGGAGCTGTTTTTT.